This T cell receptor beta chain emerged from a study of lymphopenia after photon versus proton radiotherapy. Overall study results and limits: Larger post-nadir TCR diversity loss correlated inversely with survival in deceased patients. After lymphocyte nadir, photon-treated repertoires showed oligoclonal expansion, especially CD8+ Temra.

A word on this clone: Its specificity is unknown.

The protocol was immunoSEQ multiplex PCR, while the TCRdb copy is restricted to in-frame clones and leaves out a portion. This repertoire shows approximately 53,000 clones, 92% found once; its top ten account for more than 15%. The TCR sequence derives from a woman in her 40s with cholangiocarcinoma. The sample consisted of peripheral blood, taken from a patient treated with photon-based radiotherapy.

The chain's CDR3 is CASSQTGTGTYGELFF. The CDR3 DNA sequence: TGTGCCAGCAGCCAAACCGGGACTGGGACTTACGGGGAGCTGTTTTTT. The chain uses TRBV4-2 and TRBJ2-2; a weak D match, TRBD2 (6 bases). Germline V CDR1 and CDR2: LGHNA, YNFKEQ. Trimming left V 2 bases short and J 7 bases short, with 17 bases between. CDR3 length: 16 amino acids.